This T cell receptor (beta chain) was documented in a study of cytotoxic CD8 clonotypes in ibrutinib-treated CLL. The data were produced by immunoSEQ multiplex PCR, yet TCRdb's version contains in-frame clones alone and is incomplete. The sample includes roughly 150,000 clones, 76% of them seen just once. Trimming removed 2 bases from V and 5 bases from J; junction bases left unmatched: 15. Germline V gives CDR1 KGHSH, CDR2 LQKENI. The CDR3 contains 18 residues. The chain links TRBV18 to TRBJ2-5; TRBD1 agrees at 9 bases. The TCR comes from a human donor with chronic lymphocytic leukemia. Specimen: PBMCs, collected after 24 months of ibrutinib treatment. The CDR3 loop reads CASSPGEDRDRVFETQYF. The DNA for the CDR3 is TGTGCCAGCTCACCAGGAGAGGACCGGGACAGGGTTTTTGAGACCCAGTACTTC.